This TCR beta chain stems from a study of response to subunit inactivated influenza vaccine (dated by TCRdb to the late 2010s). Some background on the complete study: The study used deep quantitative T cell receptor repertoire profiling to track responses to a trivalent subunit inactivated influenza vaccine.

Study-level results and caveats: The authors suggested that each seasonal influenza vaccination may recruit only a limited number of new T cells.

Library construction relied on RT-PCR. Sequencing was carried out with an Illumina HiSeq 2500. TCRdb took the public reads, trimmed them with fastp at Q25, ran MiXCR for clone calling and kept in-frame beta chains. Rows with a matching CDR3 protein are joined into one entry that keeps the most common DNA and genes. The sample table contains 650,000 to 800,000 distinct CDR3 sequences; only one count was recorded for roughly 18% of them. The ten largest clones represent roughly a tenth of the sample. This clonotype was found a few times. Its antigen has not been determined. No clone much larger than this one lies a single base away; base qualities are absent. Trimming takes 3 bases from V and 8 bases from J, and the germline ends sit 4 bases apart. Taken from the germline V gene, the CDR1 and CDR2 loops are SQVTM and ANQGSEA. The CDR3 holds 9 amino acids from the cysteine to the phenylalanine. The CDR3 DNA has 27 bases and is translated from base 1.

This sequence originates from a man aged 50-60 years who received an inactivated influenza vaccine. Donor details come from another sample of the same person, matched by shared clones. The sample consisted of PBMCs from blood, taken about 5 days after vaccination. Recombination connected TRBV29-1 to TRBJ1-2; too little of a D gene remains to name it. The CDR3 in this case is CSVDPGYTF. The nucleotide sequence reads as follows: TGCAGCGTTGATCCCGGCTACACCTTC.